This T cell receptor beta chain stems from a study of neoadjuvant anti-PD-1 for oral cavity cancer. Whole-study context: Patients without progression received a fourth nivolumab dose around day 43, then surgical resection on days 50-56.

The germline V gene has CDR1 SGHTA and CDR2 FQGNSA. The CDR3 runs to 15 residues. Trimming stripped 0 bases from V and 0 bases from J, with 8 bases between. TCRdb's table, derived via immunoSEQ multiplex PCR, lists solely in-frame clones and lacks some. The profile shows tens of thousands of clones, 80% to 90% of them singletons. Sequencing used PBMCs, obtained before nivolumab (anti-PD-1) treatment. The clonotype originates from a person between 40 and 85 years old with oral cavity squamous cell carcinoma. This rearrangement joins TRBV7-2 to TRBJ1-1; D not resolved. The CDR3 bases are TGTGCCAGCAGCTTAGCCCCAGGCATGAACACTGAAGCTTTCTTT. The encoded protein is CASSLAPGMNTEAFF. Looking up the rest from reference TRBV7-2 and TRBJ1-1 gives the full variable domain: GAGVSQSPSNKVTEKGKDVELRCDPISGHTALYWYRQSLGQGLEFLIYFQGNSAPDKSGLPSDRFSAERTGGSVSTLTIQRTQQEDSAVYLCASSLAPGMNTEAFFGQGTRLTVV.